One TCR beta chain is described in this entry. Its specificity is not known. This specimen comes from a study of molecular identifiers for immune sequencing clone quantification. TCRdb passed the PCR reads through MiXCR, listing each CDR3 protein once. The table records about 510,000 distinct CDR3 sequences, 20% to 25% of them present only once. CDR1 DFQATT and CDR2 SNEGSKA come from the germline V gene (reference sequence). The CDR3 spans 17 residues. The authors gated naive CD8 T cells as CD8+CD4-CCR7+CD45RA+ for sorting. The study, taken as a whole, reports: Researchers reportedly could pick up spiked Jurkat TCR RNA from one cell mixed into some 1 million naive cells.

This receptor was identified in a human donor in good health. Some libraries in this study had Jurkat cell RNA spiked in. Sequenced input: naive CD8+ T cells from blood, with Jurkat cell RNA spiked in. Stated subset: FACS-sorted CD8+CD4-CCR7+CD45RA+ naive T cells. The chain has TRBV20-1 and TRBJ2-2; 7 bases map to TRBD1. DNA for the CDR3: TGCATTGCCGTCGTAGTACTGGGACAGAGGAACACCGGGGAGCTGTTTTTT. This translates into CIAVVVLGQRNTGELFF.